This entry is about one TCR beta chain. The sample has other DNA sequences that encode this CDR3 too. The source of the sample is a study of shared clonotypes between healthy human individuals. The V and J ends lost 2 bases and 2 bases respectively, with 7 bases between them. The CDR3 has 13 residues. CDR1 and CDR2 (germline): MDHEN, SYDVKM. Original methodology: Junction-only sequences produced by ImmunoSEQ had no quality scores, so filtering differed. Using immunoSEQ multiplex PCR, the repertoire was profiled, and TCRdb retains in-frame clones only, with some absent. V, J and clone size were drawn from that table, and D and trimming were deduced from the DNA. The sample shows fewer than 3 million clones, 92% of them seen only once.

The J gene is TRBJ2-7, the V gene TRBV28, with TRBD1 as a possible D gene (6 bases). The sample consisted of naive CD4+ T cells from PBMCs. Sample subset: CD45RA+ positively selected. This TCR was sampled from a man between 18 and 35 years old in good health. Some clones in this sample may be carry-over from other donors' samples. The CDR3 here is CASSLGGPYEQYF. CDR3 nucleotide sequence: TGTGCCAGCAGTTTAGGGGGCCCCTACGAGCAGTACTTC.